This T cell receptor beta chain is drawn from a study of T cell clonality in common variable immunodeficiency. Many counts were recorded for this clone. From the germline J gene comes the end of the CDR3, since the read stops 3 residues before it. Assay: immunoSEQ multiplex PCR; the TCRdb copy retains only in-frame clones and omits some. The sample offers 40,000 to 45,000 clones and no singletons, the top ten holding approximately 3%. The ends lost 6 bases at V and 8 bases at J; junction bases unmatched: 10. CDR3 length: 14 residues. Germline CDR1 and CDR2: SGHVS and FQNEAQ. The chain recombines TRBV7-8 with TRBJ1-3, with 7 bases identical to TRBD1. The sequence derives from a person aged 18 to 70 in good health. The sequencing input was peripheral blood mononuclear cells. The CDR3 loop is CASRKGRTGHTIYF. Incomplete CDR3 DNA: TGTGCCAGCAGGAAGGGGCGGACAGGCCACACC.